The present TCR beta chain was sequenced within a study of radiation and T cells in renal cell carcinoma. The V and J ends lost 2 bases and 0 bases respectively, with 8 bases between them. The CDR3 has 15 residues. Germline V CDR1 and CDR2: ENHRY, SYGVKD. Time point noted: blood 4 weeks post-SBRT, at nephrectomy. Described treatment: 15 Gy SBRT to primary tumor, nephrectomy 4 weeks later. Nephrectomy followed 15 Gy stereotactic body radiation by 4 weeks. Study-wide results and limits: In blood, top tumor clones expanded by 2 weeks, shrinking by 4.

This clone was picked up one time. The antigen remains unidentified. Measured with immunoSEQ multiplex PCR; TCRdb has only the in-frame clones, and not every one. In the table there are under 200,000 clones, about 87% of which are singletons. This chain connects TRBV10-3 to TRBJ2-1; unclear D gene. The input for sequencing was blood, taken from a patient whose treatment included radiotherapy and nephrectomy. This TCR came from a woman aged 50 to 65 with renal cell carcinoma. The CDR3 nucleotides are TGTGCCATCAGTGAGACAGCCACCTCCTACAATGAGCAGTTCTTC. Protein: CAISETATSYNEQFF.